This TCR beta chain comes out of a study of blood T cell repertoires in COVID-19. For the study at large: Samples came from the United States, Italy and Spain, spanning acute and convalescent COVID-19.

Sequenced by immunoSEQ multiplex PCR; TCRdb stores in-frame clones only, minus some. Of under 250,000 clones listed, approximately 80% were seen once; the top ten hold around 1.8%. Which cohort a participant joined came from the clinical history participants gave. Donors of Cohort 3 who recovered were those that had two negative PCRs, clearance, or symptom resolution. This CDR3 has 15 residues. Germline V gene data show CDR1 as SNHLY and CDR2 as FYNNEI. V shed 6 bases and J 3 bases; nucleotides not matched to a gene: 8. Sequenced material: PBMCs or T cells enriched from blood (not recorded which). V is TRBV2 and J is TRBJ2-3, with 8 bases that match TRBD1. The clonotype comes from a man aged 55 to 70 who had recovered from COVID-19. The CDR3, as DNA: TGTGCCAGCAGCACTAGACAGGGGTGGACAGATACGCAGTATTTT. As protein: CASSTRQGWTDTQYF.